This T cell receptor beta chain is drawn from a study of blood T cell repertoires in COVID-19. Study-level information: Some COVID-19 samples were acute and others convalescent; all came from the United States, Italy and Spain. PBMCs, B-cell-depleted T cells, or T cells were the source of the cDNA or gDNA that made up the material.

The germline V gene encodes CDR1 MNHEY and CDR2 SVGAGI. This CDR3 has 15 amino acids. V shed 7 bases, J shed 4 bases, and the junction held 8 bases outside the gene matches. Original processing methods: Reference gene primer amplification in the assay estimated nucleated cell counts. Repertoires were generated with immunoSEQ multiplex PCR, while TCRdb's copy carries only in-frame clones and drops some. V and J calls and clone size come straight from that table; D and trimming were deduced from the DNA. The repertoire holds 150,000 or so clones, with 60% to 75% as singletons. Sequencing used peripheral blood. The origin of this receptor is a woman aged 70 to 79 with acute or convalescent COVID-19. V is TRBV6-5 and J is TRBJ2-1; TRBD2 matches at 9 bases. The CDR3 region is CASTLSGSRYNEQFF. The DNA of the CDR3 is TGTGCCAGCACCCTTAGCGGGAGTCGATACAATGAGCAGTTCTTC.